This T cell receptor beta chain is drawn from a study of blood T cell repertoires in COVID-19. Turning to the study itself: Both acute and convalescent COVID-19 samples were obtained from the United States, Italy and Spain.

The CDR3 loop spans 15 amino acids. The germline V gene encodes CDR1 SEHNR and CDR2 FQNEAQ (reference sequence). Trimming at V came to 3 bases and at J to 1 base, leaving 3 bases not matched to a gene. In the original workflow: Amplification of reference gene primers provided the estimated nucleated cell counts. Clones were sequenced by immunoSEQ multiplex PCR, and TCRdb holds only the in-frame ones, with some missing. Clone size and the V and J calls come from that table; the DNA yielded D and trimming. The repertoire holds about 26,000 clones, with 85% to 90% as singletons. Sequencing was carried out using peripheral blood. The sequence came from a human donor in a cohort sampled during active COVID-19. J is TRBJ2-3 and V is TRBV7-9, with 8 bases lining up with TRBD1. CDR3 bases: TGTGCCAGCAGCTTTGGACAGGGACGCACAGATACGCAGTATTTT. Its translation is CASSFGQGRTDTQYF.